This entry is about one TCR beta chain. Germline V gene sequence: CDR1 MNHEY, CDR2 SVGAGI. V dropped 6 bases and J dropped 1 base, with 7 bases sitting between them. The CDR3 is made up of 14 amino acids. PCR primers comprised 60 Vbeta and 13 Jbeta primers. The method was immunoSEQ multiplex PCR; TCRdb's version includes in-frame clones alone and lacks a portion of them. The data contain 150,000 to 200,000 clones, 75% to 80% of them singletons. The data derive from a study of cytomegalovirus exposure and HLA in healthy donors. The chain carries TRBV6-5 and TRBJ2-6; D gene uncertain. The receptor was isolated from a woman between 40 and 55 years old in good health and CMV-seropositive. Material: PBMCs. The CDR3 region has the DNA TGTGCCAGCAGCCACAGATCTGGGGCCAACGTCCTGACTTTC. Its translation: CASSHRSGANVLTF.